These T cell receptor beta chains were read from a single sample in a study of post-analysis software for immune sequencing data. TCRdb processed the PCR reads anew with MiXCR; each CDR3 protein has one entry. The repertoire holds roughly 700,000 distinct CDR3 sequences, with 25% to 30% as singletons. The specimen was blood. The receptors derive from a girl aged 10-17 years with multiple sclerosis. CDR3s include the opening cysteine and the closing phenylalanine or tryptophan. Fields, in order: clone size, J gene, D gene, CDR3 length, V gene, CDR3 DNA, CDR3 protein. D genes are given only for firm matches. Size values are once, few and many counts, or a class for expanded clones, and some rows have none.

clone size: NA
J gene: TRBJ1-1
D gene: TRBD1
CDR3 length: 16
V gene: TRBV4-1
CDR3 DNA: TGCGCCAGCAGCCAAGATGCGACAGGGGTGAACACTGAAGCTTTCTTT
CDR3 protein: CASSQDATGVNTEAFF

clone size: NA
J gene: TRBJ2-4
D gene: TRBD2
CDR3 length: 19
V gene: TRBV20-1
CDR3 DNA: TGCAGTGCAGAAAATGGACTAGCGGGAGGGTCGCTAGCCAAAAACATTCAGTACTTC
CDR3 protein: CSAENGLAGGSLAKNIQYF

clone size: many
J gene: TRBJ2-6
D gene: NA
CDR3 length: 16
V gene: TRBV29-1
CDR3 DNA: TGCAGCGTTCAAGGTTGGAGGGGCTCTGGGGCCAACGTCCTGACTTTC
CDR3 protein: CSVQGWRGSGANVLTF

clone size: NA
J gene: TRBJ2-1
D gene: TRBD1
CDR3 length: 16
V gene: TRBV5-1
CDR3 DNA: TGCGCCAGCAGCTTGCCGGGGACAGGGGGCGAATGGGAGCAGTTCTTC
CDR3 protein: CASSLPGTGGEWEQFF

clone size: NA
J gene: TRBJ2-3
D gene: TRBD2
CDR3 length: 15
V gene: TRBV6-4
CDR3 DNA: TGTGCCAGCAGTCCGACTAGCGGGGGACCAGGTACGCAGTATTTT
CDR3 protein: CASSPTSGGPGTQYF

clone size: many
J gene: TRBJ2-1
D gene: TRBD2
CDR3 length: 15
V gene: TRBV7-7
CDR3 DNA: TGTGCCAGCAGCTCTAGCGGGGGCTTAACCAATGAGCAGTTCTTC
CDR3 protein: CASSSSGGLTNEQFF

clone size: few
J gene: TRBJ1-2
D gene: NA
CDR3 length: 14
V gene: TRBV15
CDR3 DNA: TGTGCCACCAGCAGAGCCAGACAGGTCTATGGCTACACCTTC
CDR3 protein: CATSRARQVYGYTF

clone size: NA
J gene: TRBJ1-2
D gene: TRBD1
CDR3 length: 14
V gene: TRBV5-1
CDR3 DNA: TGCGCCAGCAGGTCCGGGGCAGGGGGCGATGGCTACACCTTC
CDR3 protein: CASRSGAGGDGYTF

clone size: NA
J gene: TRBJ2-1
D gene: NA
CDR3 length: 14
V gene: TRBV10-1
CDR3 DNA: TGCGCCAGCAAACCCGGTGGAGGGCCGGGTGAGCAGTTCTTC
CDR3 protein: CASKPGGGPGEQFF

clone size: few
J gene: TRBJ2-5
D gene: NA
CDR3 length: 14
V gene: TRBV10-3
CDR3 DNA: TGTGCCATCAGAACCCCATCCGAAGGGCGAGAGCAGTACTTC
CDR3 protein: CAIRTPSEGREQYF

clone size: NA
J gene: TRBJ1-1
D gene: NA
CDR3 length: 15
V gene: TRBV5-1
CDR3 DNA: TGCGCCAGCAGCTTGGCCTCAGGGAGAGAAACTGAAGCTTTCTTT
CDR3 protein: CASSLASGRETEAFF

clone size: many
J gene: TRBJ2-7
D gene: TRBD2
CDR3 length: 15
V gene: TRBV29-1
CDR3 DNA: TGCAGCGTTGAATTAGCGGGAGGGATCCACTACGAGCAGTACTTC
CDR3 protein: CSVELAGGIHYEQYF

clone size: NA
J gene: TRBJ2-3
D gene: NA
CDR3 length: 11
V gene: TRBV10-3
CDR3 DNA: TGTGCCATCACCACCGAAGATACGCAGTATTTT
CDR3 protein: CAITTEDTQYF

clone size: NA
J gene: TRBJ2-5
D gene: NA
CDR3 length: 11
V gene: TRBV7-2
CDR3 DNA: TGTGCCAGCAGGGGAACAGAGACCCAGTACTTC
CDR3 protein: CASRGTETQYF

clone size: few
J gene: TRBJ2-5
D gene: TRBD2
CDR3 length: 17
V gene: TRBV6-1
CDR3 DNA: TGTGCCAGCAGTCTCCGACTAGCGGGGGGGCCGGGAGAGACCCAGTACTTC
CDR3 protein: CASSLRLAGGPGETQYF

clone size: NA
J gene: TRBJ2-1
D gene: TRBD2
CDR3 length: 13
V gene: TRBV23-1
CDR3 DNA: TGCGCCAGCAGTCGTCTAGCGGGACGTGAGCAGTTCTTC
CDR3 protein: CASSRLAGREQFF

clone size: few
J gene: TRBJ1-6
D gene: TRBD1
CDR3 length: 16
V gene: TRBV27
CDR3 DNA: TGTGCCCCCAAAGCCGCCCCAGACAGGGATAATTCACCCCTCCACTTT
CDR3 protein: CAPKAAPDRDNSPLHF

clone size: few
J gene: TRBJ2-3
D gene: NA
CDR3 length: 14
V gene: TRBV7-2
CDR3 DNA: TGTGCCAGCAGCTTACATTTGGGTGCAGATACGCAGTATTTT
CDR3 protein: CASSLHLGADTQYF

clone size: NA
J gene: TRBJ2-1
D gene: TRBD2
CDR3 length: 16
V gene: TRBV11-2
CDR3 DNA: TGTGCCAGCAGCCCCTCGGGAGCGGGAGGGTGGAATGAGCAGTTCTTC
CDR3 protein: CASSPSGAGGWNEQFF

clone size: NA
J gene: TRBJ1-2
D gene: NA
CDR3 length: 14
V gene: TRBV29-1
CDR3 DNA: TGCAGCGTTGAAGCTCCGGGACTGAGCTATGGCTACACCTTC
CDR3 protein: CSVEAPGLSYGYTF